The 8 T cell receptor beta chains given below trace back to one sample, sequenced in a study of T cell repertoires in cytomegalovirus infection. TCRdb re-analysed the reads in MiXCR, keeping a single row per CDR3 protein. The sample carries approximately 140,000 distinct CDR3 sequences, roughly 8.2% recorded once. The specimen sequenced was PBMCs. The receptors originated from a human donor in good health (CMV status not recorded). Some clones in this sample may be carry-over from other donors' samples.

This clonotype was counted at least ten times. The chain links TRBV19 to TRBJ1-4; 7 nucleotides line up with TRBD1. The CDR3 runs 15 residues. The junction had 5 bases not matched to a gene; V was cut back by 7 bases and J by 0 bases. Germline V gene sequence: CDR1 LNHDA, CDR2 SQIVND (reference sequence). For the CDR3, the DNA is TGTGCCAGTATCACAACAGGGGCAACTAATGAAAAACTGTTTTTT. It is translated as CASITTGATNEKLFF.

This clonotype has ten or more counts. V is TRBV7-2 and J is TRBJ2-1; TRBD2 agrees at 7 bases. Germline loops: CDR1 SGHTA, CDR2 FQGNSA. V lost 4 bases, J lost 7 bases, and 7 bases stayed unmatched. The length of the CDR3 is 14 residues. CDR3 protein: CASSSTGGLNEQFF. CDR3 in DNA: TGTGCCAGCAGCTCAACGGGGGGTTTGAATGAGCAGTTCTTC.

This clonotype was found a few times. This chain connects TRBV20-1 to TRBJ2-1; 8 bases map to TRBD2. This CDR3 has 15 amino acids. V lost 0 bases to trimming and J lost 6 bases; unmatched junction nucleotides: 7. From germline, CDR1 is DFQATT and CDR2 SNEGSKA (reference sequence). CDR3 bases: TGCAGTGCTAGAGATGGACGGGGGGGCTTCAATGAGCAGTTCTTC. It encodes CSARDGRGGFNEQFF.

This clonotype was recorded at least ten times. CDR3 sequence (DNA): TGCAGCGTCCGAATGACGGGGAACACTGAAGCTTTCTTT. As protein: CSVRMTGNTEAFF. The chain is built from TRBV29-1 and TRBJ1-1; no clear D gene. V was trimmed by 6 bases and J by 1 base, leaving 12 bases between them. CDR1 is SQVTM, CDR2 ANQGSEA, per germline. The CDR3 loop spans 13 amino acids.

There are many counts of this clonotype. This chain links TRBV7-9 with TRBJ2-7, with TRBD2 matching over 7 bases. V gave up 3 bases and J gave up 6 bases; unmatched junction bases: 11. This CDR3 contains 15 residues. Germline assignment: CDR1 SEHNR and CDR2 FQNEAQ (reference sequence). This CDR3 is CASSFFRGVVSEQYF. The CDR3 bases are TGTGCCAGCAGCTTTTTCCGGGGGGTGGTCTCCGAGCAGTACTTC.

The rearrangement joins TRBV20-1 to TRBJ2-6; the D gene is possibly TRBD1 (6 bases). Per germline, CDR1 DFQATT and CDR2 SNEGSKA (reference sequence). V was shortened by 0 bases and J by 0 bases, with 12 bases between the two germline ends. The CDR3 covers 17 residues. The CDR3 spells CSARDYEQGSGANVLTF. The CDR3 DNA follows: TGCAGTGCTAGAGATTACGAACAGGGCTCTGGGGCCAACGTCCTGACTTTC.

This clonotype was detected only once. V gene TRBV5-1 combines with J gene TRBJ2-5, with a tentative D call TRBD2 (5 bases). This CDR3 region has 13 residues. The germline V and J ends were trimmed by 2 bases and 4 bases, with 9 bases remaining between them. Germline assignment: CDR1 SGHRS and CDR2 YFSETQ. CDR3 sequence: CASSFPGRETQYF. The CDR3 nucleotides are TGCGCCAGCAGCTTCCCGGGGAGAGAGACCCAGTACTTC. Full variable domain (missing parts from reference TRBV5-1 and TRBJ2-5): KAGVTQTPRYLIKTRGQQVTLSCSPISGHRSVSWYQQTPGQGLQFLFEYFSETQRNKGNFPGRFSGRQFSNSRSEMNVSTLELGDSALYLCASSFPGRETQYFGPGTRLLVL.

At least ten counts were recorded for this clonotype. The chain uses TRBV14 and TRBJ1-2; TRBD1 matches 10 bases. The CDR3 is made up of 13 amino acids. J gave up 8 bases and V 6 bases, and 6 bases lay outside the gene matches. Looked up from germline, CDR1 is SGHDN and CDR2 is FVKESK. CDR3 nucleotides: TGTGCCAGCAGGGGACAGGGGAGTTTCGGCTACACCTTC. This codes for CASRGQGSFGYTF.